The next 29 T cell receptor beta chains were all read from a single sample in a study of OX40 agonist ivuxolimab in advanced cancers. Profiled with immunoSEQ multiplex PCR; TCRdb holds only in-frame clones, not every one. The data show some 11,000 clones, with about 87% seen just once and around 49% held by the top ten. Source: CD4+ or CD8+ T cells sorted from blood, taken in a trial of the OX40 agonist ivuxolimab. The receptors here all came from an adult with an advanced solid tumor such as melanoma, head and neck, liver or kidney cancer.

This chain connects TRBV7-2 to TRBJ2-7, with TRBD2 identical over 9 bases. Germline V gives CDR1 SGHTA, CDR2 FQGNSA. The V segment lost 1 base and the J segment 4 bases; nucleotides outside the gene matches: 8. This CDR3 contains 16 residues. The CDR3: CASSLVGGGGLYEQYF. CDR3 nucleotides: TGTGCCAGCAGCTTAGTAGGCGGGGGGGGTCTTTACGAGCAGTACTTC.

CDR3 in amino acids: CASSLKGDEQYF. CDR3 DNA: TGCGCCAGCAGCTTAAAGGGAGACGAGCAGTACTTC. This rearrangement joins TRBV5-1 to TRBJ2-7; TRBD2 might be the D (5 bases). This CDR3 has 12 amino acids. Trimming removed 2 bases at V and 5 bases at J, with 8 bases between. Germline assignment: CDR1 SGHRS and CDR2 YFSETQ.

The chain couples TRBV28 to TRBJ2-1; 8 nucleotides line up with TRBD2. Trimming at V came to 5 bases and at J to 9 bases, leaving 12 bases not matched to a gene. The V gene's germline CDR1 is MDHEN and CDR2 SYDVKM. The CDR3 has 15 residues. CDR3 region: CASSPPDSGKGEQFF. CDR3 nucleotides: TGTGCCAGCAGTCCGCCGGATAGCGGGAAGGGTGAGCAGTTCTTC. Complete variable domain (other parts from reference TRBV28 and TRBJ2-1): DVKVTQSSRYLVKRTGEKVFLECVQDMDHENMFWYRQDPGLGLRLIYFSYDVKMKEKGDIPEGYSVSREKKERFSLILESASTNQTSMYLCASSPPDSGKGEQFFGPGTRLTVL.

The chain couples TRBV7-2 to TRBJ2-7, with D possibly TRBD1 on 6 matching bases. In germline, CDR1 is SGHTA, CDR2 FQGNSA. There are 16 residues in the CDR3. Trimming left V 4 bases short and J 0 bases short, with 16 bases between. This chain's CDR3 is CASSYSPQGNSYEQYF. The CDR3 nucleotides read TGTGCCAGCAGCTACAGCCCTCAGGGGAACTCCTACGAGCAGTACTTC.

This clone was counted a few times. V usage is TRBV5-1 and J usage is TRBJ2-1; D is unclear. Trimming stripped 0 bases from V and 6 bases from J, with 1 base between. This CDR3 is built from 11 residues. Germline values: CDR1 SGHRS, CDR2 YFSETQ. CDR3 nucleotides: TGCGCCAGCAGCTTGGCCAATGAGCAGTTCTTC. Translating gives CASSLANEQFF.

This chain joins TRBV4-3 and TRBJ2-1; TRBD1 matches at 9 bases. V was pared by 3 bases and J by 3 bases, with 9 bases of the junction left unmatched. CDR1 is LGHNA, CDR2 YSLEER, per germline. The CDR3 is 17 amino acids. CDR3 in amino acids: CASSHAWNRGLYNEQFF. The CDR3 DNA sequence: TGCGCCAGCAGCCACGCGTGGAACAGGGGGCTCTACAATGAGCAGTTCTTC.

J is TRBJ2-7 and V is TRBV19, with a tentative D call TRBD1 (6 bases). Between the trimmed V and J ends, which lost 10 bases and 5 bases, there was a span of 18 bases. The CDR3 loop spans 13 amino acids. Germline CDR1 reads LNHDA; CDR2 reads SQIVND (reference sequence). CDR3 protein: CATRDISGHEQYF. The CDR3 coding sequence is TGTGCCACCCGGGACATCTCGGGTCACGAGCAGTACTTC. Drawing the rest from reference TRBV19 and TRBJ2-7, the complete variable domain is DGGITQSPKYLFRKEGQNVTLSCEQNLNHDAMYWYRQDPGQGLRLIYYSQIVNDFQKGDIAEGYSVSREKKESFPLTVTSAQKNPTAFYLCATRDISGHEQYFGPGTRLTVT.

The genes are TRBV9 and TRBJ2-1; TRBD2 matches at 9 bases. The length of the CDR3 is 18 residues. Germline V gene sequence: CDR1 SGDLS, CDR2 YYNGEE. Germline trimming cut 4 bases from V and 1 base from J; bases unmatched to any gene: 12. The chain's CDR3 is CASSPQTLLAGSYNEQFF. Here the CDR3 DNA reads TGTGCCAGCAGCCCGCAGACCCTCCTAGCGGGATCCTACAATGAGCAGTTCTTC.

This clone has just a few counts. The chain recombines TRBV6-4 with TRBJ2-1; 10 nucleotides agree with TRBD2. The CDR3 covers 15 residues. Germline V CDR1 and CDR2: MRHNA, SNTAGT. The trim removed 6 bases at V and 6 bases at J, leaving 8 bases unmatched. CDR3 sequence: CASSEASGRGNEQFF. CDR3 coding DNA: TGTGCCAGCAGCGAGGCTAGCGGGAGAGGCAATGAGCAGTTCTTC.

The chain uses TRBV29-1 and TRBJ2-5, with D uncertain. V was pared by 6 bases and J by 7 bases, with 15 bases between. Germline V gene lookup returns CDR1 SQVTM and CDR2 ANQGSEA. This CDR3 is 12 amino acids long. The CDR3 spells CSVGWNDVTQYF. The CDR3 DNA reads as TGCAGCGTCGGATGGAATGACGTGACCCAGTACTTC. The full variable domain, with the rest looked up from reference TRBV29-1 and TRBJ2-5, is SAVISQKPSRDICQRGTSLTIQCQVDSQVTMMFWYRQQPGQSLTLIATANQGSEATYESGFVIDKFPISRPNLTFSTLTVSNMSPEDSSIYLCSVGWNDVTQYFGPGTRLLVL.

The chain joins TRBV27 to TRBJ2-1, with D uncertain. The germline gives CDR1 MNHEY, CDR2 SMNVEV (reference sequence). The CDR3 has 12 residues. V was shortened by 5 bases and J by 5 bases, with 7 bases between the two germline ends. Here the CDR3 reads CASSPRNNEQFF. In DNA, the CDR3 is TGTGCCAGCAGTCCGAGGAACAATGAGCAGTTCTTC.

The genes are TRBV29-1 and TRBJ1-1; D is unresolved. V lost 4 bases and J lost 7, with 10 bases in between. This CDR3 has 11 residues. CDR1 SQVTM and CDR2 ANQGSEA come from the germline V gene. The CDR3 spells CSVGRLLEAFF. The DNA of the CDR3 is TGCAGCGTTGGGCGTCTCCTTGAAGCTTTCTTT.

The chain links TRBV5-6 to TRBJ1-2; D may be TRBD1 (6 bases). CDR1 SGHDT and CDR2 YYEEEE come from the germline V gene. CDR3 size: 13 residues. Trimming cost V 3 bases and J 8 bases, with 14 bases left between them. CDR3 coding DNA: TGTGCCAGCAGCTCGGGCGGGGGCGGAGGCTACACCTTC. It translates to CASSSGGGGGYTF.

The chain's CDR3 is CASRVGQTNTEAFF. The CDR3 DNA follows: TGTGCCAGCAGAGTGGGACAGACGAACACTGAAGCTTTCTTT. This sequence joins TRBV6-6 and TRBJ1-1, with TRBD1 matching over 7 bases. This CDR3 comprises 14 residues. The V segment lost 6 bases and the J segment 1 base; nucleotides outside the gene matches: 5. From germline, CDR1 is MNHNY and CDR2 SVGAGI (reference sequence).

This clone was found once. The V and J genes are TRBV6-5 and TRBJ1-5; a possible D gene is TRBD1 (5 bases). Trimming left V 3 bases short and J 6 bases short, with 12 bases between. CDR3 length equals 14 residues. Germline lookup yields CDR1 MNHEY and CDR2 SVGAGI. DNA for the CDR3: TGTGCCAGCAGTTATTCTGGGGCGTTTCAGCCCCAGCATTTT. It codes for CASSYSGAFQPQHF.

This clone was seen a single time. CDR3 bases: TGTGCCAGCAGTCTTACTAGCGGGCAGACCTACGAGCAGTACTTC. This translates into CASSLTSGQTYEQYF. The rearrangement links TRBV27 to TRBJ2-7, with TRBD2 matching over 9 bases. This CDR3 comprises 15 residues. The germline V gene encodes CDR1 MNHEY and CDR2 SMNVEV (reference sequence). The junction had 7 bases not matched to a gene; V was cut back by 5 bases and J by 2 bases.

The chain combines TRBV5-1 with TRBJ2-7; D perhaps matches TRBD1 (6 bases). The germline CDR1 and CDR2 sequences are SGHRS and YFSETQ. This CDR3 has 12 amino acids. The V end lost 5 bases, the J end lost 6 bases, and 12 bases lay between the germline ends. The CDR3 DNA is TGCGCCAGCAGTTGGACAGACGGCGAGCAGTACTTC. As protein: CASSWTDGEQYF.

The chain recombines TRBV19 with TRBJ2-7; D is unclear. The V end lost 9 bases, the J end lost 0 bases, and 6 bases lay between the germline ends. CDR3 length: 11 amino acids. Looked up from germline, CDR1 is LNHDA and CDR2 is SQIVND (reference sequence). CDR3 in amino acids: CASGLSYEQYF. The CDR3 DNA is TGTGCCAGCGGTCTCTCCTACGAGCAGTACTTC.

The V and J genes are TRBV23-1 and TRBJ1-1; D might be TRBD1 (6 bases). TRBV23-1 is an ORF for which the function is uncertain. The CDR3 loop spans 14 amino acids. Trimming cost V 4 bases and J 5 bases, with 14 bases left between them. The CDR3 nucleotides read TGCGCCAGCAGTCCTCCGGGACAAGGAACTGAAGCTTTCTTT. Translating gives CASSPPGQGTEAFF.

The rearrangement joins TRBV6-5 to TRBJ1-2; TRBD1 matches 9 bases. The CDR3 runs to 15 residues. J gave up 6 bases and V 2 bases, and 7 bases lay outside the gene matches. Germline CDR1 and CDR2: MNHEY and SVGAGI. This CDR3 is CASSYLGQGRDGYTF. CDR3 bases: TGTGCCAGCAGTTACCTAGGACAGGGGAGGGATGGCTACACCTTC.

V usage is TRBV2 and J usage is TRBJ2-1; the match to TRBD2 covers 10 bases. The CDR3 is 15 amino acids. V trimming: 6 bases; J trimming: 5 bases; junction bases outside the gene matches: 7. CDR1 and CDR2 from the germline V gene are SNHLY and FYNNEI. This CDR3 is CASRSGTSANNEQFF. CDR3 coding DNA: TGTGCCAGCAGATCCGGGACTAGCGCAAACAATGAGCAGTTCTTC.

The V call is TRBV5-1, the J call TRBJ2-5; TRBD1 matches 9 bases. The J segment lost 4 bases and the V segment lost 6 bases, leaving 10 bases of the junction unmatched. CDR3 length equals 15 residues. Germline V CDR1 and CDR2: SGHRS, YFSETQ. The CDR3 here is CASTGDRGMTETQYF. The DNA for the CDR3 is TGCGCCAGCACCGGCGACAGGGGGATGACAGAGACCCAGTACTTC.

V gene TRBV6-5 combines with J gene TRBJ2-7, with 8 bases matching TRBD1. Germline V gives CDR1 MNHEY, CDR2 SVGAGI. This CDR3 comprises 15 residues. V shed 5 bases, J shed 2 bases, and the junction held 8 bases outside the gene matches. In nucleotides, the CDR3 is TGTGCCAGCAGTGGCCAAGGACAGGGTCCCTACGAGCAGTACTTC. Amino acids: CASSGQGQGPYEQYF.

The J gene is TRBJ2-2, the V gene TRBV5-1; D call uncertain. The CDR3 is made up of 11 amino acids. V was pared by 5 bases and J by 4 bases, with 3 bases between. The V gene's germline CDR1 is SGHRS and CDR2 YFSETQ. The CDR3 DNA reads TGCGCCAGCAGATTCACCGGGGAGCTGTTTTTT. Its translation: CASRFTGELFF.

As to this clone: At one of its ends the junction is not consistent with the germline gene, which may arise from a read error. CDR3 coding DNA: TGTGCCAGCAGCTTTCGGCAGTCCCCCTACGAGCAGTACTTC. It yields the protein CASSFRQSPYEQYF. The chain joins TRBV5-3 to TRBJ2-7; no firm D call. TRBV5-3 is filed as an ORF, its function uncertain. The CDR3 sequence is 14 residues long.

The chain has TRBV18 and TRBJ1-1; TRBD1 aligns across 7 bases. Germline CDR1 reads KGHSH; CDR2 reads LQKENI. V lost 5 bases to trimming and J lost 8 bases; unmatched junction nucleotides: 8. CDR3 length: 13 amino acids. The CDR3 protein is CASSAGTALEAFF. The CDR3 DNA reads TGTGCCAGCTCAGCCGGGACAGCTTTAGAAGCTTTCTTT.

The J gene is TRBJ1-2, the V gene TRBV6-5; D is undetermined. Deletions cut 0 bases from V and 5 bases from J, with 10 bases between. Germline lookup yields CDR1 MNHEY and CDR2 SVGAGI. The CDR3 consists of 14 residues. The CDR3 is CASSYSSQKYGYTF. CDR3 DNA sequence: TGTGCCAGCAGTTACTCGTCGCAGAAATATGGCTACACCTTC.

The chain employs TRBV29-1 and TRBJ2-5, with D unclear. Germline V gene sequence: CDR1 SQVTM, CDR2 ANQGSEA. V was clipped by 4 bases and J by 5 bases, with 14 bases between them. The CDR3 is 13 residues long. The CDR3 spells CSVGWPTVETQYF. In DNA, the CDR3 is TGCAGCGTTGGCTGGCCAACAGTTGAGACCCAGTACTTC.

V is TRBV19 and J is TRBJ2-5; no definite D call. The CDR3 loop spans 13 amino acids. Trimming stripped 3 bases from V and 5 bases from J, with 10 bases between. Germline CDR1 is LNHDA and CDR2 is SQIVND (reference sequence). CDR3 in amino acids: CASSMVRMETQYF. The CDR3 bases are TGTGCCAGTAGTATGGTCAGGATGGAGACCCAGTACTTC. Variable domain in full (rest from reference TRBV19 and TRBJ2-5): DGGITQSPKYLFRKEGQNVTLSCEQNLNHDAMYWYRQDPGQGLRLIYYSQIVNDFQKGDIAEGYSVSREKKESFPLTVTSAQKNPTAFYLCASSMVRMETQYFGPGTRLLVL.